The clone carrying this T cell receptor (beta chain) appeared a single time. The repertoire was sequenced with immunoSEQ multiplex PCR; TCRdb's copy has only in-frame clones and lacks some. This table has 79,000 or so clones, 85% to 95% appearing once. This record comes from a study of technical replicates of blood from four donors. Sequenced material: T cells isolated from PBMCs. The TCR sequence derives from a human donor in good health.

The CDR3 region has the DNA TGTGCCAGCAGTCCCGGGCTAGCGGAGGAGCAGTTCTTC. It yields the protein CASSPGLAEEQFF. The rearrangement joins TRBV27 to TRBJ2-1, with 7 bases fitting TRBD2. Germline values: CDR1 MNHEY, CDR2 SMNVEV (reference sequence). The CDR3 sequence is 13 residues long. Losses at the gene ends were 5 bases for V and 10 bases for J; bases not matched to a gene: 8.